The next 12 T cell receptor beta chains were all read from a single sample in a study of shared clonotypes between healthy human individuals. Generated by immunoSEQ multiplex PCR, the TCRdb table keeps only in-frame clones and is missing some. The sample yields over 2,000,000 clones, 93% seen once. Cells designated naive CD8 were CD45RO-negative and were positively selected for CCR7, with terminally differentiated effector memory CD45RA+ cells excluded. Sequenced input: naive CD8+ T cells from PBMCs. The origin of the receptors is a young man in good health. Some clones in this sample may be carry-over from other donors' samples.

The rearrangement uses TRBV28 and TRBJ1-1; D gene uncertain. The germline V gene has CDR1 MDHEN and CDR2 SYDVKM. The CDR3 has 11 amino acids. V was clipped by 7 bases and J by 1 base, with 4 bases between them. The CDR3 sequence is CASNGNTEAFF. In DNA, the CDR3 is TGTGCCAGCAACGGGAACACTGAAGCTTTCTTT. The full variable domain, its missing parts supplied by reference TRBV28 and TRBJ1-1, is DVKVTQSSRYLVKRTGEKVFLECVQDMDHENMFWYRQDPGLGLRLIYFSYDVKMKEKGDIPEGYSVSREKKERFSLILESASTNQTSMYLCASNGNTEAFFGQGTRLTVV.

The rearrangement uses TRBV28 and TRBJ1-2; D gene unclear. The length of the CDR3 is 14 residues. Germline CDR1 MDHEN, CDR2 SYDVKM. With 5 bases removed from V and 4 bases from J, the gap between germline ends came to 14 bases. In DNA, the CDR3 is TGTGCCAGCAGTCTTCTACCGGGAAGCTATGGCTACACCTTC. As protein: CASSLLPGSYGYTF.

The chain joins TRBV5-1 to TRBJ2-7, with D maybe TRBD1 (6 bases). V was trimmed by 4 bases and J by 1 base, leaving 18 bases between them. CDR1 is SGHRS, CDR2 YFSETQ, per germline. The CDR3 sequence is 16 residues long. Here the CDR3 reads CASSRPDSYNSYEQYF. CDR3 sequence (DNA): TGCGCCAGCAGCCGCCCGGACAGTTATAATTCCTACGAGCAGTACTTC.

The chain carries TRBV28 and TRBJ1-1, with unresolved D. This CDR3 region has 13 residues. The V gene's germline CDR1 is MDHEN and CDR2 SYDVKM. Trimming shortened V by 5 bases and J by 1 base, and 8 bases separated the two germline ends. The CDR3 here is CASSTSWNTEAFF. The CDR3 bases are TGTGCCAGCAGTACCTCGTGGAACACTGAAGCTTTCTTT.

This sequence joins TRBV13 and TRBJ2-1; 12 bases fit TRBD2. There are 16 residues in the CDR3. The V gene's germline CDR1 is PRHDT and CDR2 FYEKMQ (reference sequence). The V segment lost 5 bases and the J segment 7 bases; nucleotides outside the gene matches: 9. CDR3 sequence reads: CASSPRTSGKLNEQFF. CDR3 DNA: TGTGCCAGCAGCCCAAGGACTAGCGGGAAGCTAAATGAGCAGTTCTTC.

V is TRBV7-9 and J is TRBJ2-7, with 7 nucleotides matching TRBD2. Trimming took 5 bases from V and 1 from J; bases not matched to a gene: 8. The CDR3 covers 15 residues. CDR1 SEHNR and CDR2 FQNEAQ come from the germline V gene (reference sequence). Written as DNA, the CDR3 is TGTGCCAGCAGCCACCTCCGGGGGGATTCCTACGAGCAGTACTTC. It translates to CASSHLRGDSYEQYF. The complete variable domain, with remaining parts taken from reference TRBV7-9 and TRBJ2-7, reads DTGVSQNPRHKITKRGQNVTFRCDPISEHNRLYWYRQTLGQGPEFLTYFQNEAQLEKSRLLSDRFSAERPKGSFSTLEIQRTEQGDSAMYLCASSHLRGDSYEQYFGPGTRLTVT.

The chain recombines TRBV6-5 with TRBJ1-2; 7 nucleotides align to TRBD1. The V gene's germline CDR1 is MNHEY and CDR2 SVGAGI. The CDR3 covers 14 residues. The V and J ends lost 2 bases and 6 bases, in that order; junction bases with no gene match: 6. In DNA form, the CDR3 reads TGTGCCAGCAGTTACGTGTATACAGGGGATGGCTACACCTTC. As protein: CASSYVYTGDGYTF.

The chain combines TRBV4-3 with TRBJ2-7, with D unresolved. The CDR3 runs 16 residues. CDR1 and CDR2 (germline): LGHNA, YSLEER. Trimming cost V 1 base and J 0 bases, with 13 bases left between them. The CDR3 is CASSQGFARSSYEQYF. CDR3 coding DNA: TGCGCCAGCAGCCAAGGGTTTGCGCGAAGCTCCTACGAGCAGTACTTC.

The CDR3 spells CASSPVGGRYLYGYTF. CDR3 nucleotide sequence: TGTGCCAGCTCACCAGTCGGGGGGCGGTATCTGTATGGCTACACCTTC. J is TRBJ1-2 and V is TRBV18; tentative D call: TRBD1 (6 bases). The germline V gene encodes CDR1 KGHSH and CDR2 LQKENI. This CDR3 spans 16 amino acids. The ends were cut back, 2 bases at V and 5 bases at J, with 18 bases in the middle. Together with reference TRBV18 and TRBJ1-2, the CDR3 gives the full variable domain: NAGVMQNPRHLVRRRGQEARLRCSPMKGHSHVYWYRQLPEEGLKFMVYLQKENIIDESGMPKERFSAEFPKEGPSILRIQQVVRGDSAAYFCASSPVGGRYLYGYTFGSGTRLTVV.

This chain uses TRBV27 with TRBJ2-5; 8 bases fit TRBD1. The junction had 6 bases not matched to a gene; V was cut back by 1 base and J by 2 bases. Looked up from germline, CDR1 is MNHEY and CDR2 is SMNVEV (reference sequence). The CDR3 length is 16 residues. The CDR3 reads CASSLWLGTGQETQYF. The CDR3 DNA sequence: TGTGCCAGCAGTTTATGGCTGGGGACAGGTCAAGAGACCCAGTACTTC.

V and J are TRBV5-6 and TRBJ2-5, with 13 bases identical to TRBD2. After removal of 0 bases from V and 4 bases from J, the junction contained 3 bases not matched to a gene. The CDR3 covers 16 residues. Looked up from germline, CDR1 is SGHDT and CDR2 is YYEEEE. The CDR3 protein is CASSLGTSGSGETQYF. CDR3 DNA: TGTGCCAGCAGCTTGGGGACTAGCGGGAGTGGAGAGACCCAGTACTTC.

The chain carries TRBV10-3 and TRBJ1-1; D is ambiguous. The germline V gene encodes CDR1 ENHRY and CDR2 SYGVKD. V was pared by 2 bases and J by 7 bases, with 8 bases between. The CDR3 runs 12 residues. The CDR3 is CAISEGPIEAFF. DNA for the CDR3: TGTGCCATCAGTGAGGGTCCTATTGAAGCTTTCTTT.